This passage covers 8 T cell receptor beta chains from one sample sequenced in a study of T-cell memory formation after mild COVID-19. Using its own MiXCR run on the 5' RACE reads, TCRdb lists one record per CDR3 protein. Altogether 200,000 or so distinct CDR3 sequences are present, 9% to 10% being singletons, with the ten largest covering approximately 3.3%. Sequences were obtained from PBMCs or a T cell subset sorted from them (not recorded which). The receptors originated from a man aged 18-30 years who had mild COVID-19 (a few samples of this study predate the infection). Cell type and time point are not known.

The rearrangement links TRBV9 to TRBJ2-6, with D uncertain. Germline V gene sequence: CDR1 SGDLS, CDR2 YYNGEE. V gave up 0 bases and J gave up 0 bases, with 4 bases separating them. This CDR3 has 15 residues. The CDR3 region has the DNA TGTGCCAGCAGCGTAGCCCCCTCTGGGGCCAACGTCCTGACTTTC. The encoded protein is CASSVAPSGANVLTF.

This clonotype was detected only a few times. The rearrangement joins TRBV9 to TRBJ1-1, with a tentative D call TRBD1 (5 bases). V lost 7 bases and J 0 bases, leaving 7 bases between the germline ends. Germline V gene data show CDR1 as SGDLS and CDR2 as YYNGEE. The CDR3 loop spans 12 amino acids. CDR3 amino acids: CASGGVNTEAFF. Written as DNA, the CDR3 is TGTGCCAGCGGAGGGGTGAACACTGAAGCTTTCTTT.

This clonotype was picked up a small number of times. The chain has TRBV20-1 and TRBJ2-4; the D is unclear. CDR3 size: 17 residues. V shed 0 bases and J shed 5 bases, with 20 bases lying between them. The germline V gene encodes CDR1 DFQATT and CDR2 SNEGSKA (reference sequence). The chain's CDR3 is CSAREGFGPRAENIQYF. CDR3 nucleotides: TGCAGTGCTAGAGAGGGATTTGGGCCACGTGCCGAAAACATTCAGTACTTC.

V gene TRBV7-9 combines with J gene TRBJ1-1, with D tentatively TRBD1 (5 bases). V was shortened by 6 bases and J by 1 base, with 15 bases between the two germline ends. The CDR3 consists of 15 residues. The germline V gene encodes CDR1 SEHNR and CDR2 FQNEAQ (reference sequence). The CDR3 DNA reads as TGTGCCAGCAGGCCAACAGCGGGGGAGAACACTGAAGCTTTCTTT. It specifies CASRPTAGENTEAFF.

This clonotype occurred a few times. The CDR3 is CASSLGGYYNEQFF. DNA for the CDR3: TGCGCCAGCAGCTTGGGGGGATACTACAATGAGCAGTTCTTC. This chain connects TRBV5-1 to TRBJ2-1; no reliable D call. The CDR3 loop spans 14 amino acids. Trimming cost V 0 bases and J 3 bases, with 7 bases left between them. Germline-derived CDR1 and CDR2 are SGHRS and YFSETQ.

This chain uses TRBV5-1 with TRBJ2-3; D is uncertain. The germline V and J ends were trimmed by 0 bases and 5 bases, with 10 bases remaining between them. Germline V CDR1 and CDR2: SGHRS, YFSETQ. CDR3 size: 14 residues. The CDR3 spells CASSLAEVQDTQYF. In DNA form, the CDR3 reads TGCGCCAGCAGCTTGGCCGAGGTCCAAGATACGCAGTATTTT.

This clonotype was seen a few times. This chain links TRBV10-3 with TRBJ2-5, with 12 bases matching TRBD2. J was trimmed by 5 bases and V by 3 bases; bases with no gene match: 1. The CDR3 is made up of 14 amino acids. Germline V gene data show CDR1 as ENHRY and CDR2 as SYGVKD. The CDR3 loop is CAISDLAGGETQYF. CDR3 DNA: TGTGCCATCAGTGATCTAGCGGGGGGGGAGACCCAGTACTTC.

This clonotype has a handful of counts. V is TRBV5-6 and J is TRBJ1-2; D perhaps matches TRBD1 (5 bases). V gave up 2 bases and J gave up 0 bases, with 8 bases separating them. CDR1 is SGHDT and CDR2 is YYEEEE in the germline V gene. CDR3 size: 14 residues. The CDR3 nucleotides are TGTGCCAGCAGCTTACAGGATACTAACTATGGCTACACCTTC. Translation gives CASSLQDTNYGYTF.